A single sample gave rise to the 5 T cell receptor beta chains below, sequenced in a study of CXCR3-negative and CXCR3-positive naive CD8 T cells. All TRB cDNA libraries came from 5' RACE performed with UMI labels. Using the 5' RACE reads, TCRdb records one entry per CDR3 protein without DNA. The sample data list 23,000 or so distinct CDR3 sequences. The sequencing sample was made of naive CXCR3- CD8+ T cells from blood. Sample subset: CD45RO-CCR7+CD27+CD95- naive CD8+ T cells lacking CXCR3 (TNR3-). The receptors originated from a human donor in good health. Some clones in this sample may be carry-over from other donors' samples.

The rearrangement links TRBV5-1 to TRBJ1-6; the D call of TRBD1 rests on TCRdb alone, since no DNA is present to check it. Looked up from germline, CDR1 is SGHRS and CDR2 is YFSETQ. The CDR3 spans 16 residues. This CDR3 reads CASSFIGTVQNSPLHF.

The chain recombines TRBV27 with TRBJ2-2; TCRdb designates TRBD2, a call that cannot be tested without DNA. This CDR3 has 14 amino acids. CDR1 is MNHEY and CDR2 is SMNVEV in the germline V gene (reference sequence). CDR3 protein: CASRGLTNTGELFF.

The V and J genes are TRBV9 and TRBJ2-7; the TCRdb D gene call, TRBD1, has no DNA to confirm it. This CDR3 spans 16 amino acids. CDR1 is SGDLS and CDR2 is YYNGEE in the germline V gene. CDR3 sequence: CASSVEGDSGSYEQYF.

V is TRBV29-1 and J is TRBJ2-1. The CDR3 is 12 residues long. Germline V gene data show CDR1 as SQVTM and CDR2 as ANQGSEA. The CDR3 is CSVEFFYNEQFF.

The CDR3 loop reads CSASPGQVLRYGYTF. This rearrangement joins TRBV29-1 to TRBJ1-2; TCRdb proposes TRBD1, but this gene call is untestable without DNA. Germline V gene data show CDR1 as SQVTM and CDR2 as ANQGSEA. The CDR3 is 15 residues long.